This TCR beta chain was recovered during a study of blood T cell repertoires in COVID-19. Study context: The samples span acute and convalescent COVID-19 from the United States, Italy and Spain. The analysed material was cDNA or gDNA that came from T cells, B-cell-depleted T cells, or PBMCs.

V dropped 0 bases and J dropped 9 bases, with 13 bases sitting between them. The CDR3 consists of 14 residues. The germline V gene has CDR1 SGDLS and CDR2 YYNGEE. This clone turned up a few times. As originally analysed: Researchers report that nucleated cell counts were estimated from reference gene primer amplification. TCRdb keeps only in-frame clones here, not all; method: immunoSEQ multiplex PCR. That table gives V, J and clone size, and the DNA gave D and trimming. The data show about 160,000 clones, around 86% seen once. The receptor comes from a man between 65 and 79 years old who had recovered from COVID-19. Input material: peripheral blood. The chain recombines TRBV9 with TRBJ2-1, with D possibly matching TRBD2 (5 bases). Here the CDR3 reads CASSVELVSGEQFF. The CDR3 nucleotides are TGTGCCAGCAGCGTAGAACTAGTAAGTGGTGAGCAGTTCTTC. The whole variable domain, filled in from reference TRBV9 and TRBJ2-1, reads DSGVTQTPKHLITATGQRVTLRCSPRSGDLSVYWYQQSLDQGLQFLIQYYNGEERAKGNILERFSAQQFPDLHSELNLSSLELGDSALYFCASSVELVSGEQFFGPGTRLTVL.